This is a list of T cell receptor beta chains from one sample in a study of spatial heterogeneity in lung cancer. TCRdb fed the 5' RACE reads into MiXCR, producing one record per CDR3 protein. Among 75,000 or so distinct CDR3 sequences listed, about 7.8% were seen once. The material was PBMCs, obtained at surgery. Source of these receptors: a male donor with early-stage non-small cell lung cancer. The CDR3 runs from the conserved cysteine through the conserved F or W. D genes are given only for firm matches. Some rows mark clone size as missing; the rest say once, few, many or name a class of expanded clone.

v_call,d_call,clone_size,j_call,cdr3_aa,cdr3_nt
TRBV9,.,.,TRBJ2-5,CASSVVSTETQYF,TGTGCCAGCAGCGTAGTGAGTACGGAGACCCAGTACTTC
TRBV12-3/TRBV12-4,.,.,TRBJ1-2,CASSLTGLYGYTF,TGTGCCAGCAGTTTAACAGGGCTCTATGGCTACACCTTC
TRBV20-1,.,many,TRBJ2-3,CSAREAHSTDTQYF,TGCAGTGCTAGAGAAGCTCATAGCACAGATACGCAGTATTTT
TRBV20-1,TRBD1,many,TRBJ1-2,CSARPRQGTNYGYTF,TGCAGTGCTAGACCTCGACAGGGAACTAACTATGGCTACACCTTC
TRBV5-1,.,few,TRBJ2-3,CASSPGVADTQYF,TGCGCCAGCAGTCCGGGGGTAGCAGATACGCAGTATTTT
TRBV13,.,.,TRBJ1-1,CDSSLVSEAFF,TGTGACAGCAGCCTAGTTTCTGAAGCTTTCTTT
TRBV4-1,.,few,TRBJ2-3,CASSQGWAGSTDTQYF,TGCGCCAGCAGCCAAGGGTGGGCGGGAAGCACAGATACGCAGTATTTT
TRBV10-2,.,many,TRBJ1-5,CASSGGGSSNQPQHF,TGCGCCAGCAGTGGGGGCGGCAGTAGCAATCAGCCCCAGCATTTT
TRBV27,.,.,TRBJ1-2,CASSLAGSGGYTF,TGTGCCAGCAGTTTAGCGGGGTCCGGAGGCTACACCTTC
TRBV9,.,many,TRBJ2-5,CASSPRGLTGGTQYF,TGTGCCAGCAGCCCTAGGGGACTTACTGGAGGGACCCAGTACTTC
TRBV10-3,TRBD1,few,TRBJ1-5,CATRPGQNQPQHF,TGTGCCACCCGCCCGGGACAGAATCAGCCCCAGCATTTT
TRBV6-2/TRBV6-3,.,many,TRBJ1-1,CASSPQGGTEAFF,TGTGCCAGCAGCCCACAGGGTGGCACTGAAGCTTTCTTT
TRBV5-6,.,.,TRBJ2-7,CASSPGTGQRGQYF,TGTGCCAGCAGCCCGGGTACTGGACAGCGCGGGCAGTACTTC
TRBV7-3,TRBD1,.,TRBJ2-1,CASSSGQGFYNEQFF,TGTGCCAGCAGCTCTGGACAGGGCTTCTACAATGAGCAGTTCTTC
TRBV29-1,.,many,TRBJ1-3,CSVQIGLDTIYF,TGCAGCGTTCAGATCGGACTTGACACCATATATTTT
TRBV2,TRBD2,few,TRBJ2-5,CASSREKETQYF,TGTGCCAGCTCGCGGGAGAAAGAGACCCAGTACTTC
TRBV4-2,.,.,TRBJ1-2,CASSQAGTALRSYTF,TGTGCCAGCAGCCAAGCGGGGACGGCACTCCGAAGCTACACCTTC
TRBV20-1,.,few,TRBJ2-2,CSASAPTTGELFF,TGCAGTGCTAGCGCCCCGACCACCGGGGAGCTGTTTTTT
TRBV4-1,TRBD2,.,TRBJ2-7,CASSHASGYEQYF,TGCGCCAGCAGCCACGCTAGCGGTTACGAGCAGTACTTC
TRBV18,.,.,TRBJ2-7,CASSPSGRAYEQYF,TGTGCCAGCTCACCCAGCGGGCGAGCCTACGAGCAGTACTTC
TRBV7-9,.,many,TRBJ1-1,CASRGDTLRTEAFF,TGTGCCAGCAGAGGGGACACTCTGAGGACTGAAGCTTTCTTT
TRBV4-3,.,many,TRBJ1-3,CASSQGRGSGNTIYF,TGCGCCAGCAGCCAAGGGCGCGGATCTGGAAACACCATATATTTT
TRBV24-1,.,.,TRBJ1-1,CATSDLYAGEAFF,TGTGCCACCAGTGATTTGTATGCAGGGGAAGCTTTCTTT
TRBV20-1,.,many,TRBJ2-7,CSARGSDHGVDEQYF,TGCAGTGCTAGAGGTTCCGATCACGGAGTTGACGAGCAGTACTTC
TRBV29-1,.,.,TRBJ1-2,CSAAPSTAENYGYTF,TGCAGCGCAGCCCCTAGCACGGCGGAGAACTATGGCTACACCTTC
TRBV30,TRBD1,many,TRBJ1-5,CAWSRTGGAYQPQHF,TGTGCCTGGAGTCGCACAGGGGGCGCATATCAGCCCCAGCATTTT
TRBV9,TRBD1,many,TRBJ2-3,CASSGTGQGSDTQYF,TGTGCCAGCAGCGGGACGGGACAGGGCTCAGATACGCAGTATTTT
TRBV25-1,.,few,TRBJ1-1,CASSLIGRSEAFF,TGTGCCAGCAGCCTAATCGGACGGAGTGAAGCTTTCTTT
TRBV10-3,TRBD1,.,TRBJ2-5,CAIRGTGAVETQYF,TGTGCCATCAGGGGGACAGGGGCTGTGGAGACCCAGTACTTC
TRBV5-1,.,.,TRBJ2-5,CASSPTGGKFAYF,TGCGCCAGCTCCCCAACAGGTGGAAAATTTGCGTACTTC
TRBV27,TRBD2,many,TRBJ2-1,CASSLEVLAGGGNEQFF,TGTGCCAGCAGTTTAGAAGTACTAGCGGGAGGGGGCAATGAGCAGTTCTTC
TRBV29-1,.,.,TRBJ2-2,CSGSTGATGELFF,TGCAGCGGCTCAACCGGGGCCACCGGGGAGCTGTTTTTT
TRBV4-1,TRBD1,few,TRBJ1-1,CASSPGTAIDTEAFF,TGCGCCAGCAGCCCCGGGACAGCGATAGATACTGAAGCTTTCTTT
TRBV7-2,TRBD1,many,TRBJ1-3,CASSKYRTGGSGNTIYF,TGTGCCAGCAGCAAGTACCGGACAGGGGGCTCCGGAAACACCATATATTTT
TRBV23-1,.,few,TRBJ1-1,CASSPLGPGRNTEAFF,TGCGCCAGCAGTCCCCTAGGTCCAGGGAGGAACACTGAAGCTTTCTTT
TRBV29-1,.,many,TRBJ1-1,CSVVQGSTNTEAFF,TGCAGCGTTGTTCAGGGGAGTACGAACACTGAAGCTTTCTTT
TRBV6-6,.,.,TRBJ2-1,CASSEDLGWFF,TGTGCCAGCAGTGAGGACTTAGGTTGGTTCTTC
TRBV12-3/TRBV12-4,.,many,TRBJ1-1,CASTNSGGTEAFF,TGTGCCAGCACAAACTCGGGGGGCACTGAAGCTTTCTTT
TRBV7-8,.,many,TRBJ2-5,CASSQVDQRETQYF,TGTGCCAGCAGCCAAGTTGACCAGCGGGAGACCCAGTACTTC
TRBV12-3/TRBV12-4,.,.,TRBJ2-3,CASSSHDRVADTQYF,TGTGCCAGCAGTTCTCACGACCGGGTGGCAGATACGCAGTATTTT
TRBV20-1,.,few,TRBJ2-7,CSAKSGLLDGGEQYF,TGCAGTGCTAAATCCGGACTTCTAGACGGAGGCGAGCAGTACTTC
TRBV12-3/TRBV12-4,.,.,TRBJ2-4,CASSFTASHGIQYF,TGTGCCAGCAGTTTTACGGCTAGCCATGGCATTCAGTACTTC
TRBV4-3,TRBD2,.,TRBJ2-2,CASSRTSGLNTGELFF,TGCGCCAGCAGCCGAACTAGCGGATTGAACACCGGGGAGCTGTTTTTT
TRBV5-6,.,many,TRBJ2-3,CASSLGRPTDTQYF,TGTGCCAGCAGCTTGGGACGGCCCACAGATACGCAGTATTTT
TRBV29-1,.,many,TRBJ1-2,CSVGQSNYGYTF,TGCAGCGTTGGGCAGAGTAACTATGGCTACACCTTC